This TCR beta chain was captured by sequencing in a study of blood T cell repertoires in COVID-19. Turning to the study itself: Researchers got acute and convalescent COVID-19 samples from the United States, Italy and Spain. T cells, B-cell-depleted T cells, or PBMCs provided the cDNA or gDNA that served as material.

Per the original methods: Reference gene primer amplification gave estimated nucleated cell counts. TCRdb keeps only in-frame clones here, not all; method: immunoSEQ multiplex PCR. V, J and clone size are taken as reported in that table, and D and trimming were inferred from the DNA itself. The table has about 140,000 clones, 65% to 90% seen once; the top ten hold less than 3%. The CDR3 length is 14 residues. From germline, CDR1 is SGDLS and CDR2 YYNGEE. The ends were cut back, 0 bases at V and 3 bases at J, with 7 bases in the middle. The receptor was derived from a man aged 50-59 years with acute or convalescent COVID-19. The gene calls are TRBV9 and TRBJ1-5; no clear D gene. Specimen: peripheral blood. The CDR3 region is CASSVGGINQPQHF. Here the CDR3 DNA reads TGTGCCAGCAGCGTAGGAGGGATCAATCAGCCCCAGCATTTT.